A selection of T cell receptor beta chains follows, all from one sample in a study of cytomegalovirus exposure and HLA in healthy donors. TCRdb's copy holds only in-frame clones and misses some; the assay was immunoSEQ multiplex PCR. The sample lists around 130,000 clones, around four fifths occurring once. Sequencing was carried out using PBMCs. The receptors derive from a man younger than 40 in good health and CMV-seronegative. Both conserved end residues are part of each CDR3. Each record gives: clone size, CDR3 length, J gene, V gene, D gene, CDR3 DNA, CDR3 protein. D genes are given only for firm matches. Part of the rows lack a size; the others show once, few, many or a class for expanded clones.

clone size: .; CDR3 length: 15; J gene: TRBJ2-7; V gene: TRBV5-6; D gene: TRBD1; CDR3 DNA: TGTGCCAGCAGCTTACCAGGGACAGGGGGCTACGAGCAGTACTTC; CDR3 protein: CASSLPGTGGYEQYF
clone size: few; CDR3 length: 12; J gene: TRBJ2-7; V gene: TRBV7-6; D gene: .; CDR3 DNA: TGTGCCAGCAGCTTAACTTTGGACGAGCAGTACTTC; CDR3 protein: CASSLTLDEQYF
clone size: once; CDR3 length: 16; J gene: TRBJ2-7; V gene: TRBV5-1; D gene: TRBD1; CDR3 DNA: TGCGCCAGCAGCTTGGCGATTGGACAGGGGTCATACGAGCAGTACTTC; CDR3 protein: CASSLAIGQGSYEQYF
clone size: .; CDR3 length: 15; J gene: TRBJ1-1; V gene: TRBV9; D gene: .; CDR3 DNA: TGTGCCAGCAGCCCACAAATAAGGGGCAGGACTGAAGCTTTCTTT; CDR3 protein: CASSPQIRGRTEAFF
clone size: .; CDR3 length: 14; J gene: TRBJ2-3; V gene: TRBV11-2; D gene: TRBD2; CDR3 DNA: TGTGCCAGCAGCTCAACTAGCGGGGGAGATACGCAGTATTTT; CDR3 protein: CASSSTSGGDTQYF
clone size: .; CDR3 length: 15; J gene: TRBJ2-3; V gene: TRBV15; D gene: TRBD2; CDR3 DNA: TGTGCCACCACGACTAGCGGGGGAGTCACAGATACGCAGTATTTT; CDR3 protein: CATTTSGGVTDTQYF
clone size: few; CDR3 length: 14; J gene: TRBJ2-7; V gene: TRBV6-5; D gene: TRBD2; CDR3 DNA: TGTGCCAGCAGTTACGGGAGGGAATCCCCCGAGCAGTACTTC; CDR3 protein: CASSYGRESPEQYF
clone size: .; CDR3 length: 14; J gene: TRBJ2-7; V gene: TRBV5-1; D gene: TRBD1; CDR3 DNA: TGCGCCAGCAGCCTCTACAGGGGTGGCTACGAGCAGTACTTC; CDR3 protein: CASSLYRGGYEQYF
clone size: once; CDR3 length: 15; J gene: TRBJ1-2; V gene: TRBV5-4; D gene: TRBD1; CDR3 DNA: TGTGCCAGCAGCTTGGTGTCTTGGGACAGGGATGGCTACACCTTC; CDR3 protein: CASSLVSWDRDGYTF
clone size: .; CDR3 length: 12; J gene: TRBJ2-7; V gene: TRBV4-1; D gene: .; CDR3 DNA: TGCGCCAGCAGCCAAGCAGGGACAGAGCAGTACTTC; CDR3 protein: CASSQAGTEQYF
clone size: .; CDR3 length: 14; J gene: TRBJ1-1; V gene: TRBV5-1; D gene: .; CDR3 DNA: TGCGCCAGCAGCTTGGACAGGGTGAACACTGAAGCTTTCTTT; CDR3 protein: CASSLDRVNTEAFF
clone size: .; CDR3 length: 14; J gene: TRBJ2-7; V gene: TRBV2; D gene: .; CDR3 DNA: TGTGCCAGCGGCCCCGGACTGACAGGCAACGAGCAGTACTTC; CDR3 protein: CASGPGLTGNEQYF
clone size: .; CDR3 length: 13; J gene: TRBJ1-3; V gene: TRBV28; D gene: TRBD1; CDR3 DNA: TGTGCCAGCAGCACAGGGGGCGGAAACACCATATATTTT; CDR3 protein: CASSTGGGNTIYF
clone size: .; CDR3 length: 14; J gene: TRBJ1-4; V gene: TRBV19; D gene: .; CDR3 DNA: TGTGCCAGTAGTGTCGGGGGGCGGAATGAAAAACTGTTTTTT; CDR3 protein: CASSVGGRNEKLFF
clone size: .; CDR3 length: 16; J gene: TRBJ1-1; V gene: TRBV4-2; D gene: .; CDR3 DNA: TGTGCCAGCAGCCAAGATAACGGGAGGGGGAACACTGAAGCTTTCTTT; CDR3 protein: CASSQDNGRGNTEAFF
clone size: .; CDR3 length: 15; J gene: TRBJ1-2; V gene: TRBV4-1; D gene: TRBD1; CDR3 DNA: TGCGCCAGCAGCCAAACTCGACAGGGTTCGATCGGCTACACCTTC; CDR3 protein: CASSQTRQGSIGYTF
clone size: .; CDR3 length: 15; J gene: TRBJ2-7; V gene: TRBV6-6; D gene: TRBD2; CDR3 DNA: TGTGCCAGCAGTTACCGGGCAGGGAGGGGAGACGAGCAGTACTTC; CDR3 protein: CASSYRAGRGDEQYF
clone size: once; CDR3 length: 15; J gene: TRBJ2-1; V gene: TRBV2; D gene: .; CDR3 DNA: TGTGCCAGCAGTGAAGACCAGGGGTCTTACAATGAGCAGTTCTTC; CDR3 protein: CASSEDQGSYNEQFF
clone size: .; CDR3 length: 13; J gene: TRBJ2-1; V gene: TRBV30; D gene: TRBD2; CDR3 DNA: TGTGCCCGGGCGACTAGCGGGAGGAATGAGCAGTTCTTC; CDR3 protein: CARATSGRNEQFF
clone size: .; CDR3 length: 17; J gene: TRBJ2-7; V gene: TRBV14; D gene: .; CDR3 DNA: TGTGCCAGCAGCCAAGGAGCCCTCTCCGGGACACTGTACGAGCAGTACTTC; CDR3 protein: CASSQGALSGTLYEQYF
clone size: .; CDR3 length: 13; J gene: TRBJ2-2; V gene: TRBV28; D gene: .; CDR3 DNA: TGTGCCAGCAGTTTCGGGGGCACCGGGGAGCTGTTTTTT; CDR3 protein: CASSFGGTGELFF
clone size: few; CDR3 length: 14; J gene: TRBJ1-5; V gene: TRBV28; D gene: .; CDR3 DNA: TGTGCCAGCAGTCTCTCCCGGGGATCTCAGCCCCAGCATTTT; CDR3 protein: CASSLSRGSQPQHF
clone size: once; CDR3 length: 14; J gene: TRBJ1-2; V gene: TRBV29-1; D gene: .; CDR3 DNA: TGCAGCGCCCAGAAGGCCGACAGGAGAGATGGCTACACCTTC; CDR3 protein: CSAQKADRRDGYTF
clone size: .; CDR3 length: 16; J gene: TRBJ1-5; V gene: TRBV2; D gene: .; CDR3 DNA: TGTGCCAGCAGGAGGTACGACGGCGGAGGGAATCAGCCCCAGCATTTT; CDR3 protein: CASRRYDGGGNQPQHF
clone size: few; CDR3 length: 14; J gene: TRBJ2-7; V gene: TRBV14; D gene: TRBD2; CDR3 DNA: TGTGCCAGCAGCCAAGCAGGCGGGGGGTACGAGCAGTACTTC; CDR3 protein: CASSQAGGGYEQYF
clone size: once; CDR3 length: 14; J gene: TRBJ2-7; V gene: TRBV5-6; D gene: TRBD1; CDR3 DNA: TGTGCCAGCAGCAGGACAGGGGCCTCCTACGAGCAGTACTTC; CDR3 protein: CASSRTGASYEQYF
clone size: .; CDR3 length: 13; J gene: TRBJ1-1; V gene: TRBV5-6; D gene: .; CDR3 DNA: TGTGCCAGCAGCTTTGGGCGGAACACTGAAGCTTTCTTT; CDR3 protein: CASSFGRNTEAFF
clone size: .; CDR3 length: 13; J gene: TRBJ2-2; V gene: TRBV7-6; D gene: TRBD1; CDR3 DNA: TGTGCCAGTAGACAGGGAGACCCCGGGGAGCTGTTTTTT; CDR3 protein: CASRQGDPGELFF
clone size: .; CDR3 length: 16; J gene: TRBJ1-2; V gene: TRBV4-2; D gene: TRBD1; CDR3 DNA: TGTGCCAGCAGCCGGGGACAGGGGGTCTCCTCAGGGGGCTACACCTTC; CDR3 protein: CASSRGQGVSSGGYTF
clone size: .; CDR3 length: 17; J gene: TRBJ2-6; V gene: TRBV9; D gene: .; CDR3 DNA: TGTGCCAGCAGCGAGCGACAGGGACTCCCTGGGGCCAACGTCCTGACTTTC; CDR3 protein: CASSERQGLPGANVLTF
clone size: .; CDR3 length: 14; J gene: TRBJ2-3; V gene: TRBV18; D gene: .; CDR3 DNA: TGTGCCAGCTCACCGGGGGCCATCACAGATACGCAGTATTTT; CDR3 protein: CASSPGAITDTQYF
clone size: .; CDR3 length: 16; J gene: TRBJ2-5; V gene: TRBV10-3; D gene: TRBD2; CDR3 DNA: TGTGCCATCAGTGAGCCGGGACTAGCCTCCCAAGAGACCCAGTACTTC; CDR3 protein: CAISEPGLASQETQYF
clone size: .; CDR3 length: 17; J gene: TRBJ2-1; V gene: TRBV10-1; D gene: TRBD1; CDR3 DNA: TGCGCCAGCAGTAACCCCGGGACAGGACTCCGGGGTAATGAGCAGTTCTTC; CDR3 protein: CASSNPGTGLRGNEQFF
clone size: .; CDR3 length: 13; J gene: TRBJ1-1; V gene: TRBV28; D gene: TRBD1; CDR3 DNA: TGTGCCAGCAGTTTCCCAACAGGGGCGGGAGCTTTCTTT; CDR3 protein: CASSFPTGAGAFF
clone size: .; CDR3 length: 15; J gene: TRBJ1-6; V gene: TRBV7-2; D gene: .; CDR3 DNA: TGTGCCAGCAGCCGCGATCGCTCCTATAATTCACCCCTCCACTTT; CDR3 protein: CASSRDRSYNSPLHF
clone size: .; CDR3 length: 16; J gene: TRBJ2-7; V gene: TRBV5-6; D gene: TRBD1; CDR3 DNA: TGTGCCAGCAGCTACGGACACGGACAGGTAACCTACGAGCAGTACTTC; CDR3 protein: CASSYGHGQVTYEQYF
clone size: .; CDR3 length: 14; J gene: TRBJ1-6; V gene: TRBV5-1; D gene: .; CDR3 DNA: TGCGCCAGCAGCTTGGGAAGGGCGGGTTCACCCCTCCACTTT; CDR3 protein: CASSLGRAGSPLHF
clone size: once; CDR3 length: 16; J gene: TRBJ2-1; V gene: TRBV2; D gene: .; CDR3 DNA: TGTGCCAGCAGTGAAAGCGATGGCGAACTCTACAATGAGCAGTTCTTC; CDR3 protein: CASSESDGELYNEQFF
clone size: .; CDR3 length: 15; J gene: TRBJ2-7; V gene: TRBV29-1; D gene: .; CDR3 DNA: TGCAGCGTGGTGGCAGGGGCCTCAAGGAGTTACGAGCAGTACTTC; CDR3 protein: CSVVAGASRSYEQYF
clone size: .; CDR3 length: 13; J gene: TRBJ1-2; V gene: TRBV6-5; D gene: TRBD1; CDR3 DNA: TGTGCCAGCAGGTACAGGGGCCGCGATGGCTACACCTTC; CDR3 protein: CASRYRGRDGYTF
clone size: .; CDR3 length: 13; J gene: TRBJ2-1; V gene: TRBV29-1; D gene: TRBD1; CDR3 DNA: TGCAGCGTTGAGGGACAGGGCTACAATGAGCAGTTCTTC; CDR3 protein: CSVEGQGYNEQFF
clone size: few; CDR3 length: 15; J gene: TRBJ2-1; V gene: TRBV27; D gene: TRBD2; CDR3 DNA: TGTGCCAGCAGTCCCATAGCGGGAGGTTACAATGAGCAGTTCTTC; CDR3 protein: CASSPIAGGYNEQFF
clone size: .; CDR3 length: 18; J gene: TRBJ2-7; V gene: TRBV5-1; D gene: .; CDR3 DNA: TGCGCCAGCAGCACGCGCCCGTTGCCGGACAGAGCAGCGGACGGGCAGTACTTC; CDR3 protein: CASSTRPLPDRAADGQYF
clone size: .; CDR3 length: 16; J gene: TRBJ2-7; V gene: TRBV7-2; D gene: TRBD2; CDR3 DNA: TGTGCCAGCAGCTCTTACGGCGGACTAGCGGGAGGAAAGCAGTACTTC; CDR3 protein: CASSSYGGLAGGKQYF
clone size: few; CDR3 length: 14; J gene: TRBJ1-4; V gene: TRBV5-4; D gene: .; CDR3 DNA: TGTGCCAGCAGCTTGGACAGCTTTAATGAAAAACTGTTTTTT; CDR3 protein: CASSLDSFNEKLFF
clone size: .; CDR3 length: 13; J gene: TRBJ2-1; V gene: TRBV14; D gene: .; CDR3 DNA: TGTGCCAGCAGCCGCAGCCGGGAGAATGAGCAGTTCTTC; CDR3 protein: CASSRSRENEQFF
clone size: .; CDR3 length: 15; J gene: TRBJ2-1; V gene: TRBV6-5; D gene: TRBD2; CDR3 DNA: TGTGCCAGCAGCCGGGGGGGCGGATCCTACAATGAGCAGTTCTTC; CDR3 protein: CASSRGGGSYNEQFF
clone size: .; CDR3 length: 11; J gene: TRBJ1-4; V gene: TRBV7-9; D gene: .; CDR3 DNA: TGTGCCAGCAGCTTCGGTGAAAAACTGTTTTTT; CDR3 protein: CASSFGEKLFF
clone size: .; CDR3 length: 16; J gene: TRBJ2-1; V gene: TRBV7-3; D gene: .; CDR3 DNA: TGTGCCAGCAGCTTAATTGGCGGTAGCTCCTACAATGAGCAGTTCTTC; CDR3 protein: CASSLIGGSSYNEQFF
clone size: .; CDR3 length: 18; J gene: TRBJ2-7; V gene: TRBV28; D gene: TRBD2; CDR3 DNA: TGTGCCAGCAGCTCCTCGGGGCTAGCGGGACCCGTTAACTACGAGCAGTACTTC; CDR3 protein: CASSSSGLAGPVNYEQYF
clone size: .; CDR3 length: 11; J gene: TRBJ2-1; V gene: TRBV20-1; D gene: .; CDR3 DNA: TGCAGTGCCACGCGCTACAATGAGCAGTTCTTC; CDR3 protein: CSATRYNEQFF
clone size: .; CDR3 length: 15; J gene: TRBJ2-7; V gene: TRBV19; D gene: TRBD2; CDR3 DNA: TGTGCCAGTAGTAGTGGGGCTAGCGGGAGTCGGGAGCAGTACTTC; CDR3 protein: CASSSGASGSREQYF
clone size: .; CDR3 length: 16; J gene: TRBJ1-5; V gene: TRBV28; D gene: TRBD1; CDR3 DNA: TGTGCCAGCAGTTTCTCGGGACAGGGGGATCATCAGCCCCAGCATTTT; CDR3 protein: CASSFSGQGDHQPQHF